Below, 6 T cell receptor beta chains from the same sample are listed, as sequenced in a study of control samples from healthy donors and cancer patients. Data came from immunoSEQ multiplex PCR; TCRdb stores just in-frame clones and leaves some out. The sample lists about 150,000 clones; about 94% were seen once. Sequencing input: blood. The receptors were sampled from a man in his fifties in good health.

A note on this clone: Other DNA sequences from this sample encode an identical CDR3 as well. The chain couples TRBV27 to TRBJ1-5; TRBD1 is a possible D gene (5 bases). Trimming took 2 bases from V and 4 from J, leaving 9 bases between them. Germline CDR1 reads MNHEY; CDR2 reads SMNVEV (reference sequence). The CDR3 has 14 residues. CDR3 coding DNA: TGTGCCAGCAGTTTAGGGGGAGGGAATCAGCCCCAGCATTTT. Its protein product is CASSLGGGNQPQHF.

The V and J genes are TRBV6-4 and TRBJ2-1, with 7 bases that match TRBD2. The J segment lost 0 bases and the V segment lost 5 bases, leaving 7 bases of the junction unmatched. There are 16 residues in the CDR3. Germline CDR1 is MRHNA and CDR2 is SNTAGT. This CDR3 is CASSREEAGSYNEQFF. The CDR3 nucleotides are TGTGCCAGCAGTCGGGAGGAAGCGGGCTCCTACAATGAGCAGTTCTTC.

The CDR3 spells CASRRTGGNEAFF. Here the CDR3 DNA reads TGTGCCAGCAGACGGACAGGGGGTAATGAAGCTTTCTTT. The V and J genes are TRBV25-1 and TRBJ1-1; TRBD1 matches 10 bases. Germline V CDR1 and CDR2: MGHDK, SYGVNS. Trimming took 6 bases from V and 7 from J; bases not matched to a gene: 5. This CDR3 is 13 amino acids long.

The chain joins TRBV12-3 or TRBV12-4 to TRBJ2-7, with D unresolved. V lost 0 bases and J 3 bases, leaving 6 bases between the germline ends. This CDR3 comprises 13 residues. For the CDR3, the DNA is TGTGCCAGCAGTTTAGCGGCAAGCTACGAGCAGTACTTC. Protein sequence: CASSLAASYEQYF.

The rearrangement joins TRBV24-1 to TRBJ1-2; maybe TRBD1 (6 bases). The CDR3 runs 15 residues. In germline, CDR1 is KGHDR, CDR2 SFDVKD. Trimming removed 4 bases at V and 0 bases at J, with 11 bases between. The DNA for the CDR3 is TGTGCCACCAGTGACGACAGGCCGACTAACTATGGCTACACCTTC. Protein product: CATSDDRPTNYGYTF.

The chain joins TRBV5-6 to TRBJ2-3, with 11 bases that match TRBD2. J gave up 5 bases and V 3 bases, and 2 bases lay outside the gene matches. The CDR3 is 14 amino acids. Germline-derived CDR1 and CDR2 are SGHDT and YYEEEE. The CDR3 sequence is CASSSGLAGDTQYF. Written as DNA, the CDR3 is TGTGCCAGCAGCTCCGGACTAGCGGGAGATACGCAGTATTTT. Combining the CDR3 with reference TRBV5-6 and TRBJ2-3 gives the whole variable domain DAGVTQSPTHLIKTRGQQVTLRCSPKSGHDTVSWYQQALGQGPQFIFQYYEEEERQRGNFPDRFSGHQFPNYSSELNVNALLLGDSALYLCASSSGLAGDTQYFGPGTRLTVL.